Shown below are 4 T cell receptor beta chains from a single sample sequenced in a study of blood T cell repertoires in COVID-19 (dated by TCRdb to the early 2020s). Receptors were amplified or captured by the immunoSEQ multiplex PCR assay. TCRdb took over this immuneACCESS table, retaining in-frame rearrangements with V and J assigned. Such tables are incomplete; in checked studies, under half of the missing clones stem from an unresolved V gene, and the remainder is unexplained. Counted in this sample were some 230,000 clones; 85% of them appeared once. Roughly 2.6% of the sample lies in the top ten. The sample consisted of peripheral blood. These receptors originate from a man aged 50 to 59 who had recovered from COVID-19.

The gene calls are TRBV7-9 and TRBJ1-4, with D possibly matching TRBD1 (6 bases). Germline assignment: CDR1 SEHNR and CDR2 FQNEAQ (reference sequence). The CDR3 loop spans 17 amino acids. Trimming shortened V by 2 bases and J by 0 bases, and 13 bases separated the two germline ends. CDR3 sequence: CASSLRGGDATNEKLFF. The CDR3 nucleotides read TGTGCCAGCAGCTTACGAGGGGGAGACGCAACTAATGAAAAACTGTTTTTT.

V gene TRBV11-2 combines with J gene TRBJ2-7; possibly TRBD1 for D (6 bases). This CDR3 region has 12 residues. V lost 5 bases to trimming and J lost 4 bases, with 9 bases between them. Germline V gene lookup returns CDR1 SGHAT and CDR2 FQNNGV. DNA of the CDR3: TGTGCCAGCAGCAGAGACAGGTACGAGCAGTACTTC. It encodes CASSRDRYEQYF. The full variable domain, with the rest looked up from reference TRBV11-2 and TRBJ2-7, is EAGVAQSPRYKIIEKRQSVAFWCNPISGHATLYWYQQILGQGPKLLIQFQNNGVVDDSQLPKDRFSAERLKGVDSTLKIQPAKLEDSAVYLCASSRDRYEQYFGPGTRLTVT.

This clone has only a few counts. The chain has TRBV30 and TRBJ1-4; TRBD1 matches at 8 bases. Germline assignment: CDR1 GTSNPN and CDR2 SVGIG (reference sequence). With V trimmed by 5 bases and J by 7 bases, 9 bases remained unmatched. This CDR3 is built from 14 residues. Here the CDR3 reads CAWDTGTGPEKLFF. The CDR3 coding sequence is TGTGCCTGGGATACCGGGACAGGTCCTGAAAAACTGTTTTTT.

The chain carries TRBV4-2 and TRBJ2-3; 12 bases map to TRBD1. The CDR3 consists of 17 residues. The germline CDR1 and CDR2 sequences are LGHNA and YNFKEQ. Germline trimming cut 4 bases from V and 2 bases from J; bases unmatched to any gene: 7. CDR3 loop: CASSPHGTGGHTDTQYF. The CDR3 bases are TGTGCCAGCAGCCCGCACGGGACAGGGGGCCACACAGATACGCAGTATTTT.